This T cell receptor beta chain was profiled in a study of blood T cell repertoires in COVID-19. Study summary: Donors in the United States, Italy and Spain gave samples during acute or convalescent COVID-19.

V was shortened by 0 bases and J by 0 bases, with 14 bases between the two germline ends. The CDR3 spans 17 residues. Germline V lookup: CDR1 MNHEY, CDR2 SMNVEV (reference sequence). Per the original data handling: From reference gene primer amplification, estimates of nucleated cell counts were derived. The table came from immunoSEQ multiplex PCR; TCRdb's copy has only in-frame clones and leaves some out. V and J calls and clone size are copied from that table; D and trimming were computed from the DNA. The sample shows some 190,000 clones, 80% of them seen only once. The receptor's source is a young man with acute COVID-19. The chain has TRBV27 and TRBJ1-1; unclear D gene. Sequencing was done on a sample of PBMCs or T cells enriched from blood (not recorded which). The CDR3 region has the DNA TGTGCCAGCAGTTTATCCCCAAAACTGAAGATGAACACTGAAGCTTTCTTT. This translates into CASSLSPKLKMNTEAFF.